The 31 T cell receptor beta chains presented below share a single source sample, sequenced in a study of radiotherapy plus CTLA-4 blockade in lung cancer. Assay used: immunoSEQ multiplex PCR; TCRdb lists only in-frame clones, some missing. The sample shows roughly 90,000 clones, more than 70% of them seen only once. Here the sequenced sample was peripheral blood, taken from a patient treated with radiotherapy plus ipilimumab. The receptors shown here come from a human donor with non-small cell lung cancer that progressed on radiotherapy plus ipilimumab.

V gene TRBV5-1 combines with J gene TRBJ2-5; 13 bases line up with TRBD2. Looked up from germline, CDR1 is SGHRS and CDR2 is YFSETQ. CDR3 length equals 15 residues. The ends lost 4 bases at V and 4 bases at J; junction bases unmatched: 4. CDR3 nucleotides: TGCGCCAGCAGCCAACGACTAGCGGGAGGAGAGACCCAGTACTTC. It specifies CASSQRLAGGETQYF.

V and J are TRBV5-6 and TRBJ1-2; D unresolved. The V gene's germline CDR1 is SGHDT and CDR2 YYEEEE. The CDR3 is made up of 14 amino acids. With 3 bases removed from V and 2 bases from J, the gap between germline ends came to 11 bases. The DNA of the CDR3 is TGTGCCAGCAGCTCGACAACCTGGAACTATGGCTACACCTTC. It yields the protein CASSSTTWNYGYTF.

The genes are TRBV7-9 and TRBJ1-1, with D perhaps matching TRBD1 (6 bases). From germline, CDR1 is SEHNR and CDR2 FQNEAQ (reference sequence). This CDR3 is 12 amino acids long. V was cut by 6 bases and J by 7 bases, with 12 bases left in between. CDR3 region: CASSQQGNEAFF. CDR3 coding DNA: TGTGCCAGCAGTCAACAGGGAAATGAAGCTTTCTTT.

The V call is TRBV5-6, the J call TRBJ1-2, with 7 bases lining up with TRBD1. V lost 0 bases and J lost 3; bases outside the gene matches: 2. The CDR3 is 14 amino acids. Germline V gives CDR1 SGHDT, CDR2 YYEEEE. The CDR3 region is CASSLGQGYYGYTF. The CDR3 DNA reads TGTGCCAGCAGCTTGGGACAGGGCTACTATGGCTACACCTTC.

Here the CDR3 reads CAISESAQGTWQPQHF. CDR3 nucleotides: TGTGCCATCAGTGAGTCCGCCCAGGGGACTTGGCAGCCCCAGCATTTT. V and J are TRBV10-3 and TRBJ1-5; D possibly corresponds to TRBD1 (6 bases). The germline V and J ends were trimmed by 0 bases and 7 bases, with 16 bases remaining between them. Germline V lookup: CDR1 ENHRY, CDR2 SYGVKD. The CDR3 spans 16 residues.

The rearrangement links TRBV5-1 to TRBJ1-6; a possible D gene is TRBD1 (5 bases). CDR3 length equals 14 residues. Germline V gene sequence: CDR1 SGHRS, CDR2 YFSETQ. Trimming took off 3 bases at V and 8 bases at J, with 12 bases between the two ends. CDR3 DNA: TGCGCCAGCAGCTCGGGACCGGAGGATTCACCCCTCCACTTT. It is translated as CASSSGPEDSPLHF.

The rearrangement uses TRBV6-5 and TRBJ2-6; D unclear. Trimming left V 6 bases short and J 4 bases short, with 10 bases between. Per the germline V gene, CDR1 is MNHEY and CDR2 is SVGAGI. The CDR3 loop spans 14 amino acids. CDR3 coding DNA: TGTGCCAGCAGCCAATATGGGGGGGCCAACGTCCTGACTTTC. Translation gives CASSQYGGANVLTF.

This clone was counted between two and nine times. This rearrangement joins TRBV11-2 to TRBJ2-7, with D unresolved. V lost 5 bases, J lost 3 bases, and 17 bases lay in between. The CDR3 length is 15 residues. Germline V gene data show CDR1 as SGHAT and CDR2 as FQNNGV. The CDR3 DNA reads TGTGCCAGCAGCGTCCTTCGCGCTTACGGCTACGAGCAGTACTTC. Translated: CASSVLRAYGYEQYF. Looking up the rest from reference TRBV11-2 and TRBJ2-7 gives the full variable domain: EAGVAQSPRYKIIEKRQSVAFWCNPISGHATLYWYQQILGQGPKLLIQFQNNGVVDDSQLPKDRFSAERLKGVDSTLKIQPAKLEDSAVYLCASSVLRAYGYEQYFGPGTRLTVT.

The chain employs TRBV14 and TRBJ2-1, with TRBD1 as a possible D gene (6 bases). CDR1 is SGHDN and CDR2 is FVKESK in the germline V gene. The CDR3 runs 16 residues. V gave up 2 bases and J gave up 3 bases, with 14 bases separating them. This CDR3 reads CASSQPQGKVYNEQFF. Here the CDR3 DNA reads TGTGCCAGCAGCCAACCACAGGGAAAGGTCTACAATGAGCAGTTCTTC.

The CDR3 sequence is CASSETADTQYF. CDR3 DNA sequence: TGTGCCAGCAGTGAGACGGCCGATACGCAGTATTTT. The rearrangement links TRBV2 to TRBJ2-3; no definite D call. Germline V gene sequence: CDR1 SNHLY, CDR2 FYNNEI. Trimming took off 3 bases at V and 6 bases at J, with 7 bases between the two ends. This CDR3 has 12 amino acids.

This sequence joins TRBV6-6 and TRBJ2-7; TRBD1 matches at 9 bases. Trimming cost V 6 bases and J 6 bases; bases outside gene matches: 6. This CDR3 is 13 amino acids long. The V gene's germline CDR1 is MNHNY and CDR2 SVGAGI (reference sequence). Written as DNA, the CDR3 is TGTGCCAGCAGCCAAGACAGGGGGGCCGAGCAGTACTTC. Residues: CASSQDRGAEQYF.

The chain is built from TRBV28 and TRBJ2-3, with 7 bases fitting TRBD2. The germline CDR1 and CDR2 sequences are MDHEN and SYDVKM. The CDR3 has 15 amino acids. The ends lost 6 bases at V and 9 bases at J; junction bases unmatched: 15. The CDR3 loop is CASRGLGGSGETQYF. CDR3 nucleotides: TGTGCCAGCAGGGGACTGGGCGGGAGCGGGGAAACGCAGTATTTT.

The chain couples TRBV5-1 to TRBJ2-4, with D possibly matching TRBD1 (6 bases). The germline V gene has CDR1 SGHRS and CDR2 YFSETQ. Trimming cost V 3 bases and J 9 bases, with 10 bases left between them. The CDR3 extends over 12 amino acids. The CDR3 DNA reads TGCGCCAGCAGCTACACACAGGGCATTCAGTACTTC. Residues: CASSYTQGIQYF. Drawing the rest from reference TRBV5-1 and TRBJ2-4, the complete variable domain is KAGVTQTPRYLIKTRGQQVTLSCSPISGHRSVSWYQQTPGQGLQFLFEYFSETQRNKGNFPGRFSGRQFSNSRSEMNVSTLELGDSALYLCASSYTQGIQYFGAGTRLSVL.

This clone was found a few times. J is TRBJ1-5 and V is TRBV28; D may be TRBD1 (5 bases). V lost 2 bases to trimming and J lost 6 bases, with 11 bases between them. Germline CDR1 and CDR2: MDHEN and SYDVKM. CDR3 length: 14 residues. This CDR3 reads CASSLGIGAQPQHF. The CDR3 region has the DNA TGTGCCAGCAGTTTAGGGATCGGGGCTCAGCCCCAGCATTTT.

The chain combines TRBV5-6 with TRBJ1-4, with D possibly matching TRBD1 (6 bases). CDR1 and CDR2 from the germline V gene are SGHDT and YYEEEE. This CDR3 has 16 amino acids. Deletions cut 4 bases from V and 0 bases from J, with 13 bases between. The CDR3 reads CASSQGQYSTNEKLFF. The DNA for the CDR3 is TGTGCCAGCAGCCAGGGGCAATACTCAACTAATGAAAAACTGTTTTTT. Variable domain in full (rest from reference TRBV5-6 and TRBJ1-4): DAGVTQSPTHLIKTRGQQVTLRCSPKSGHDTVSWYQQALGQGPQFIFQYYEEEERQRGNFPDRFSGHQFPNYSSELNVNALLLGDSALYLCASSQGQYSTNEKLFFGSGTQLSVL.

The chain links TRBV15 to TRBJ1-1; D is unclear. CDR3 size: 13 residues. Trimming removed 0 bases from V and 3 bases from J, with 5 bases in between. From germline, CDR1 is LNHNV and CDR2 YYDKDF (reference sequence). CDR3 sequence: CATSREEDTEAFF. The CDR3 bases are TGTGCCACCAGCAGAGAAGAGGACACTGAAGCTTTCTTT.

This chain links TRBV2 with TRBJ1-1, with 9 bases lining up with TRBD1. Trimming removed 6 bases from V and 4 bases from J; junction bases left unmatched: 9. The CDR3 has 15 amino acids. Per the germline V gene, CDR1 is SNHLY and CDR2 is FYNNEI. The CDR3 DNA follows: TGTGCCAGCAGGGGTTCGACAGGGGGTGGCACTGAAGCTTTCTTT. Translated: CASRGSTGGGTEAFF.

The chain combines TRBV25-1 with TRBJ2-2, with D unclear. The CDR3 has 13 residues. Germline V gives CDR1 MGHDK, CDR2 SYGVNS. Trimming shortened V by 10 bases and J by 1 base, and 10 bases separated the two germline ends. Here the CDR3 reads CATAQRNTGELFF. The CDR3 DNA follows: TGTGCCACTGCCCAGCGGAACACCGGGGAGCTGTTTTTT.

The CDR3 DNA reads TGCGCCAGCAGCCCGGGACAGGGTATAGAAAATCAGCCCCAGCATTTT. This translates into CASSPGQGIENQPQHF. The chain recombines TRBV5-1 with TRBJ1-5; 9 bases match TRBD1. The trim removed 4 bases at V and 4 bases at J, leaving 9 bases unmatched. Germline-derived CDR1 and CDR2 are SGHRS and YFSETQ. CDR3 length: 16 amino acids.

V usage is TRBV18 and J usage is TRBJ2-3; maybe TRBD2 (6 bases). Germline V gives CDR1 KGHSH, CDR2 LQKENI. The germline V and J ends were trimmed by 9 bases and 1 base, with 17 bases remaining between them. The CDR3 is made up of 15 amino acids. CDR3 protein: CASSPGASGTDTQYF. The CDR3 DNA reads TGTGCCAGTTCCCCTGGGGCTAGCGGCACAGATACGCAGTATTTT.

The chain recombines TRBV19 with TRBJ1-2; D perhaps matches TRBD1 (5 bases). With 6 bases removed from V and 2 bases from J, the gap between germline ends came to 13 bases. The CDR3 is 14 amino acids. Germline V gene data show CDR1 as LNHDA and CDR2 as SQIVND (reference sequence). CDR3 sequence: CASRTDSSNYGYTF. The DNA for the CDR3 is TGTGCCAGTAGGACCGACAGTAGCAACTATGGCTACACCTTC.

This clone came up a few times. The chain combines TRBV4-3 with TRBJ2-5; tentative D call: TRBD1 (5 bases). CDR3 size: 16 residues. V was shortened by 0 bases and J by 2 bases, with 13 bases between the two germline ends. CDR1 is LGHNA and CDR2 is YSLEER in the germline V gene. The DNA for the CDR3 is TGCGCCAGCAGCCAAGACCAAATGGGGCAGCAAGAGACCCAGTACTTC. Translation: CASSQDQMGQQETQYF.

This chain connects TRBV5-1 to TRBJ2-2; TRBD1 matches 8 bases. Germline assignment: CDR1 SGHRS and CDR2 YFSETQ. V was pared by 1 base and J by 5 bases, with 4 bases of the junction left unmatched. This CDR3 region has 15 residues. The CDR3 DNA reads TGCGCCAGCAGCTTGCAGGGGGCCGAGACCGGGGAGCTGTTTTTT. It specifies CASSLQGAETGELFF.

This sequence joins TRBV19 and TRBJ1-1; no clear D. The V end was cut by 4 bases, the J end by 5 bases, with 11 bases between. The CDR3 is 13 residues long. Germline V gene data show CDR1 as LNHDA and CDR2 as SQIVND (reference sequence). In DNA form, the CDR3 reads TGTGCCAGTAGTACGAGCGCCTCGACTGAAGCTTTCTTT. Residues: CASSTSASTEAFF. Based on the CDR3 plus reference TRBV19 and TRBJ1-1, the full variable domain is DGGITQSPKYLFRKEGQNVTLSCEQNLNHDAMYWYRQDPGQGLRLIYYSQIVNDFQKGDIAEGYSVSREKKESFPLTVTSAQKNPTAFYLCASSTSASTEAFFGQGTRLTVV.

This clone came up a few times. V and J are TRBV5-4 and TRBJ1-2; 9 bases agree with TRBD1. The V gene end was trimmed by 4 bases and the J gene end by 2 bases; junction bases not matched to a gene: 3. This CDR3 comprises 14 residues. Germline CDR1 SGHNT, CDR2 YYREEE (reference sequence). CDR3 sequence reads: CASSPGQGNYGYTF. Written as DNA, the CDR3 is TGTGCCAGCAGCCCGGGACAGGGAAACTATGGCTACACCTTC.

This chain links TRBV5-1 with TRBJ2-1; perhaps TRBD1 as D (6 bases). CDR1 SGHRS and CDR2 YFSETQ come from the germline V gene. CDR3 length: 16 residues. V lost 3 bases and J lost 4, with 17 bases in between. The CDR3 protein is CASSSQGPPRYNEQFF. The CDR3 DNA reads TGCGCCAGCAGCTCACAGGGCCCCCCTAGGTACAATGAGCAGTTCTTC.

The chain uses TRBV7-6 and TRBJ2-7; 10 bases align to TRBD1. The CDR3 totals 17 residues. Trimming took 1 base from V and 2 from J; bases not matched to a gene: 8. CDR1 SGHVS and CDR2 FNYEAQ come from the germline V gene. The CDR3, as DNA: TGTGCCAGCAGCTTAGAGATCCCGGGACAGGGGACCTACGAGCAGTACTTC. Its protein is CASSLEIPGQGTYEQYF.

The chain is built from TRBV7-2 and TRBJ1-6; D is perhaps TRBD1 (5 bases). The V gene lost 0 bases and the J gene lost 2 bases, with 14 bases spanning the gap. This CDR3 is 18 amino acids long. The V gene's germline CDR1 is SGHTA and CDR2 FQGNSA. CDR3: CASSLAIAGSTYNSPLHF. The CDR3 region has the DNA TGTGCCAGCAGCTTAGCCATCGCAGGGTCCACCTATAATTCACCCCTCCACTTT.

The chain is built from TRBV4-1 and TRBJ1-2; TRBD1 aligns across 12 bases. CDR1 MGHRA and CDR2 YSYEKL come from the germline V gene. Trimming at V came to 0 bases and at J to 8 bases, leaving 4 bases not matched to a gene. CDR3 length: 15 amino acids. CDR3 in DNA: TGCGCCAGCAGCCAAGAGGGGACAGGGGGCGAGGGCTACACCTTC. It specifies CASSQEGTGGEGYTF.

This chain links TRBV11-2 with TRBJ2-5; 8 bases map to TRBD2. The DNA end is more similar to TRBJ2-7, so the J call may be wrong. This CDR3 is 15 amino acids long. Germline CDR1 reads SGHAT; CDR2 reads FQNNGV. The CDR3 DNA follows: TGTGCCAGCAGCTTAGAAGGCGGGGGGATGTACGAGCAGTACTTC. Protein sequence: CASSLEGGGMYEQYF.

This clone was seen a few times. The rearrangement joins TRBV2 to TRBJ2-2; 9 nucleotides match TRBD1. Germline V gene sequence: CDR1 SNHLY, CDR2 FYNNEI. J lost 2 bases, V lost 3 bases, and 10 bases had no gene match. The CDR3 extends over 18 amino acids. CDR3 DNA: TGTGCCAGCAGTGATTTTCCGGGACAGGGAATCAACACCGGGGAGCTGTTTTTT. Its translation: CASSDFPGQGINTGELFF.